These 10 T cell receptor beta chains were sequenced from one sample in a study of Tregs in tolerant kidney transplant recipients. Assay: immunoSEQ multiplex PCR; the TCRdb copy retains only in-frame clones and omits some. Recorded for this sample: roughly 2,500 clones. Recipients received nonmyeloablative bone marrow transplants from related graft donors, with transient mixed chimerism. The source material was CD8+ T cells from blood (PBMCs), sampled 6 months after the transplant. The receptor set was obtained from a human patient who received a combined kidney and bone marrow transplant. The graft donor may be the source of some T cells.

CDR3 DNA, as far as it was read: TGTGCCAGTAGTACACAGGGTCCCAATGAG. Encoded protein: CASSTQGPNE. The full CDR3 protein is CASSTQGPNEQFF. The chain joins TRBV19 to TRBJ2-1; the D gene is possibly TRBD1 (6 bases). The read stops 3 residues short of the end of the CDR3; the missing end is completed from the germline J gene. There are 13 residues in the CDR3. The germline CDR1 and CDR2 sequences are LNHDA and SQIVND (reference sequence). The V and J ends lost 4 bases and 6 bases respectively, with 10 bases between them.

The CDR3 DNA, read in part, is TGTGCCAGCAGCGAACGTAGGACACAAAATAATTCACCC. This translates into CASSERRTQNNSP. The whole CDR3 is CASSERRTQNNSPLHF. The chain links TRBV6-1 to TRBJ1-6; a possible D gene is TRBD1 (5 bases). The CDR3 extends 3 residues past the end of the read, so its final part is completed from the germline J gene. V was clipped by 6 bases and J by 5 bases, with 17 bases between them. The CDR3 contains 16 residues. Germline V lookup: CDR1 MNHNS, CDR2 SASEGT.

A note on this clone: The observed sequence ends 3 residues before the CDR3 terminus, with the missing tail filled in from the germline J gene. The gene calls are TRBV5-6 and TRBJ2-7; 9 bases map to TRBD1. The CDR3 sequence is 14 residues long. V dropped 0 bases and J dropped 4; count of bases not matched to a gene: 2. CDR1 and CDR2 from the germline V gene are SGHDT and YYEEEE. This chain's CDR3 is CASSLGGQGYEQYF. Incomplete CDR3 DNA: TGTGCCAGCAGCTTGGGAGGACAGGGGTACGAG.

Concerning this clone: The DNA is omitted, as the CDR3 cannot be located on it reliably, and the CDR3 follows TCRdb's listing. The chain links TRBV2 to TRBJ2-7; the table's D call of TRBD2 was not tested on the DNA. Looked up from germline, CDR1 is SNHLY and CDR2 is FYNNEI. Termini included, the CDR3 measures 18 amino acids. The CDR3 loop reads CASILGTSGYWETYEQYF.

Judged by frequency, this clone is medium-sized. The read finishes 3 residues shy of the CDR3 end, and the germline J gene is used to complete it. The chain recombines TRBV7-8 with TRBJ2-1, with a possible D match to TRBD1 (5 bases). Germline V gene sequence: CDR1 SGHVS, CDR2 FQNEAQ. There are 15 residues in the CDR3. Trimming removed 1 base at V and 8 bases at J, with 15 bases between. The chain's CDR3 is CASSLVKGAIYEQFF. CDR3 bases read: TGTGCCAGCAGCTTAGTAAAAGGGGCTATCTATGAG.

Notes on this clone: The read ends 3 residues early relative to the CDR3; the germline J gene fills the gap. This chain uses TRBV4-1 with TRBJ2-5, with 9 positions matching TRBD1. Germline CDR1 and CDR2: MGHRA and YSYEKL. J lost 5 bases, V lost 5 bases, and 9 bases had no gene match. The CDR3 length is 15 residues. The CDR3 is CASSKRQGGYETQYF. CDR3 DNA, as far as it was read: TGCGCCAGCAGCAAAAGACAGGGGGGTTACGAGACC.

According to its frequency, this clone is medium-sized. The read terminates 3 residues ahead of where the CDR3 ends, so the germline J gene completes it. J is TRBJ2-7 and V is TRBV28; TRBD2 agrees at 11 bases. The J segment lost 1 base and the V segment lost 10 bases, leaving 15 bases of the junction unmatched. Germline-derived CDR1 and CDR2 are MDHEN and SYDVKM. CDR3 length: 17 residues. The CDR3 sequence: CATRGLADQKGSYEQYF. Incomplete CDR3 DNA: TGTGCCACTCGGGGACTAGCGGACCAAAAGGGGTCCTACGAG.

As concerns this clone: The read halts 3 residues ahead of the CDR3 end, with the missing end drawn from the germline J gene. The rearrangement uses TRBV6-2 or TRBV6-3 and TRBJ1-5; D is unclear. The V end lost 6 bases, the J end lost 5 bases, and 11 bases lay between the germline ends. There are 13 residues in the CDR3. The germline V gene has CDR1 MNHEY and CDR2 SVGEGT. The CDR3 bases that were read are TGTGCCAGCAGCGAAGGACTTTATCAGCCC. Protein: CASSEGLYQP. Given in full, the CDR3 is CASSEGLYQPQHF.

In regard to this clone: The read ends 3 residues shy of where the CDR3 ends; the end is completed using the germline J gene. This chain connects TRBV5-4 to TRBJ2-7, with D possibly matching TRBD1 (5 bases). Per germline, CDR1 SGHNT and CDR2 YYREEE (reference sequence). The germline V and J ends were trimmed by 0 bases and 5 bases, with 12 bases remaining between them. CDR3 size: 14 residues. CDR3 loop: CASSLEGVPNEQYF. Incomplete CDR3 DNA: TGTGCCAGCAGCTTGGAAGGGGTCCCCAACGAG.

As for this clone: The missing CDR3 end, 3 residues past where the read stops, is filled in from the germline J gene. The genes are TRBV20-1 and TRBJ2-5; the match to TRBD2 covers 11 bases. J lost 5 bases, V lost 2 bases, and 13 bases had no gene match. From germline, CDR1 is DFQATT and CDR2 SNEGSKA (reference sequence). The CDR3 loop spans 17 amino acids. The CDR3 here is CSARMPGLAARVETQYF. The CDR3 DNA, read in part, is TGCAGTGCTAGAATGCCGGGACTAGCGGCAAGGGTGGAGACC.